The 11 T cell receptor beta chains in this list originate from one sample, sequenced in a study of blood T cell repertoires in COVID-19. The assay was immunoSEQ multiplex PCR, and TCRdb's table has in-frame clones only and misses some. The sample carries some 530,000 clones, 80% to 90% recorded once. The sample taken for sequencing was peripheral blood. The receptors derive from a human donor in a cohort sampled during active COVID-19.

The J gene is TRBJ2-7, the V gene TRBV30, with 7 bases matching TRBD1. V lost 3 bases to trimming and J lost 3 bases; unmatched junction nucleotides: 14. This CDR3 is built from 16 residues. CDR1 and CDR2 (germline): GTSNPN, SVGIG (reference sequence). The CDR3 bases are TGTGCCTGGAGCTCAAGAAGGGGGCGCCTTGGCTACGAGCAGTACTTC. Translating gives CAWSSRRGRLGYEQYF.

The gene calls are TRBV19 and TRBJ1-2, with D unclear. The CDR3 loop spans 15 amino acids. Germline V gene data show CDR1 as LNHDA and CDR2 as SQIVND (reference sequence). V was cut by 3 bases and J by 4 bases, with 15 bases left in between. The CDR3 spells CASSINPPGTYGYTF. DNA for the CDR3: TGTGCCAGTAGTATTAATCCCCCGGGAACCTATGGCTACACCTTC.

The chain recombines TRBV4-2 with TRBJ1-4; tentatively, D is TRBD1 (5 bases). The germline V gene has CDR1 LGHNA and CDR2 YNFKEQ. V dropped 2 bases and J dropped 6 bases, with 13 bases sitting between them. The CDR3 runs to 15 residues. The CDR3: CASSQRSLGDEKLFF. The CDR3 nucleotides are TGTGCCAGCAGCCAACGGTCCTTAGGGGATGAAAAACTGTTTTTT.

The gene calls are TRBV19 and TRBJ1-5, with D tentatively TRBD1 (5 bases). Trimming took 8 bases from V and 3 from J, leaving 17 bases between them. Germline CDR1 and CDR2: LNHDA and SQIVND (reference sequence). CDR3 size: 15 residues. CDR3 loop: CASHSWGGPNQPQHF. In DNA form, the CDR3 reads TGTGCCAGTCACTCCTGGGGGGGACCCAATCAGCCCCAGCATTTT.

The CDR3 sequence: CATGQGPMNTEAFF. For the CDR3, the DNA is TGTGCCACGGGACAGGGCCCCATGAACACTGAAGCTTTCTTT. This chain joins TRBV7-2 and TRBJ1-1; 9 bases are a match to TRBD1. Germline CDR1 and CDR2: SGHTA and FQGNSA. Trimming took 10 bases from V and 0 from J; bases not matched to a gene: 6. The CDR3 sequence is 14 residues long.

The rearrangement uses TRBV9 and TRBJ2-7, with D perhaps matching TRBD2 (6 bases). Germline V gene data show CDR1 as SGDLS and CDR2 as YYNGEE. The CDR3 consists of 14 residues. Trimming removed 4 bases from V and 3 bases from J, with 14 bases in between. The CDR3 protein is CASSPQSTSYEQYF. The CDR3, as DNA: TGTGCCAGCAGCCCACAGTCGACTAGCTACGAGCAGTACTTC.

The V and J genes are TRBV20-1 and TRBJ2-1; 9 positions match TRBD2. Germline V gene lookup returns CDR1 DFQATT and CDR2 SNEGSKA (reference sequence). With V trimmed by 3 bases and J by 4 bases, 13 bases remained unmatched. The CDR3 consists of 17 residues. CDR3 sequence reads: CSASPSGRIRIYNEQFF. CDR3 nucleotide sequence: TGCAGTGCTAGTCCGAGCGGGAGGATCCGGATTTACAATGAGCAGTTCTTC.

The rearrangement uses TRBV5-4 and TRBJ1-4; 7 bases map to TRBD1. Germline V lookup: CDR1 SGHNT, CDR2 YYREEE (reference sequence). The V segment lost 2 bases and the J segment 8 bases; nucleotides outside the gene matches: 9. The CDR3 sequence is 15 residues long. The CDR3 loop is CASSLEGGFGEKLFF. CDR3 DNA: TGTGCCAGCAGCTTAGAAGGGGGCTTTGGAGAAAAACTGTTTTTT.

The rearrangement joins TRBV27 to TRBJ2-1, with D perhaps TRBD1 (6 bases). Germline CDR1 reads MNHEY; CDR2 reads SMNVEV (reference sequence). V was shortened by 6 bases and J by 7 bases, with 25 bases between the two germline ends. This CDR3 is built from 17 residues. DNA for the CDR3: TGTGCCAGCAGCTCCGCAAAACAAACAGGGAGTAAGAATGAGCAGTTCTTC. This sequence encodes CASSSAKQTGSKNEQFF.

The genes are TRBV28 and TRBJ1-1; D not resolved. Trimming pared 6 bases from V and 4 bases from J, leaving 12 bases between. The CDR3 sequence is 13 residues long. Germline V gives CDR1 MDHEN, CDR2 SYDVKM. CDR3 residues: CASSLSRGTEAFF. CDR3 coding DNA: TGTGCCAGCAGCCTTTCGAGAGGCACTGAAGCTTTCTTT.

The V gene is TRBV21-1, the J gene TRBJ1-5; the table names TRBD1, a call not compared with the DNA. TRBV21-1 is designated a pseudogene. This CDR3 contains 21 residues. In DNA form, the CDR3 reads TGTGCCAGCAGTCAAATTGCCGCGGGACAGGGGGCAGAGGCGAACAATCAGCCCCAGCATTTT. Translating it yields CASSQIAAGQGAEANNQPQHF.